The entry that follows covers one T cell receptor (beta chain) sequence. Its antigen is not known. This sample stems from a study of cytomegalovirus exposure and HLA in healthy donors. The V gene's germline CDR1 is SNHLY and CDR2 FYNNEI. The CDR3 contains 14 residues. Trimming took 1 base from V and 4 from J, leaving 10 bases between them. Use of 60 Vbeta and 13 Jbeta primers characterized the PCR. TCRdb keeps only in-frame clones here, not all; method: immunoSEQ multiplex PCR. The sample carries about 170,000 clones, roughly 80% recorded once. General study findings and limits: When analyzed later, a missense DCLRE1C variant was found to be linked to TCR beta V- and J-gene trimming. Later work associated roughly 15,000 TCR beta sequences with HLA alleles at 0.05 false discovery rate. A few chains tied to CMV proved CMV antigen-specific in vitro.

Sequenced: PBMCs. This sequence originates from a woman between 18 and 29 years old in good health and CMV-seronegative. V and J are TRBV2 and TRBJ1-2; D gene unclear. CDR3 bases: TGTGCCAGCAGTGAAGGTGGCAGATCCTATGGCTACACCTTC. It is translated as CASSEGGRSYGYTF.